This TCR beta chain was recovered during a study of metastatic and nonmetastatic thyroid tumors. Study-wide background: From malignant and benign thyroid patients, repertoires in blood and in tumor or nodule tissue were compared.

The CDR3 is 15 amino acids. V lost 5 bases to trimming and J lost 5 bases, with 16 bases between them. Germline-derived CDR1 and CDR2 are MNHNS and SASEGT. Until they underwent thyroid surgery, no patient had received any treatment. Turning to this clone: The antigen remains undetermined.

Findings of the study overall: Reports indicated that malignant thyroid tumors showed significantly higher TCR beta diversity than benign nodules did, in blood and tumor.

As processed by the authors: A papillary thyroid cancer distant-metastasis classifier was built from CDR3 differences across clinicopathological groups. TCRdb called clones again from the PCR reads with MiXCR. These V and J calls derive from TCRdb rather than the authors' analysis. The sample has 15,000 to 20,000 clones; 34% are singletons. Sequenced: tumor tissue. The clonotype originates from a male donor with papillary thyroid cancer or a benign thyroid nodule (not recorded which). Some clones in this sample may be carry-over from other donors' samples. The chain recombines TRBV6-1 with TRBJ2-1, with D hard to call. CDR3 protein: CASSFHRGLNNEQFF. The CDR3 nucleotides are TGTGCCAGCAGTTTCCATCGTGGATTAAACAATGAGCAGTTCTTC.